One T cell receptor beta chain is described in this entry. What it recognizes is unknown. The sample originates from a study of T cell responses to AZD1222 COVID-19 vaccine. Across the study: Timing groups of about 4 and about 12 weeks for second doses were pooled. Study-level points and caveats: The study found Spike-specific TCR breadth and depth rose after two AZD1222 doses. Mostly white British, mostly female donors; authors suggested clonal diversity may be underestimated.

TCRdb's copy holds only in-frame clones and misses some; the assay was immunoSEQ multiplex PCR. The table has around 76,000 clones, around 83% seen once. This CDR3 has 16 amino acids. V lost 4 bases, J lost 2 bases, and 6 bases stayed unmatched. The germline V gene encodes CDR1 MNHEY and CDR2 SMNVEV (reference sequence). Sequencing used peripheral blood, obtained on day 0 of AZD1222 vaccination. This clonotype was obtained from an adult in good health. The chain carries TRBV27 and TRBJ2-2, with 8 bases identical to TRBD2. The CDR3 is CASSSRLAINTGELFF. The CDR3 nucleotides are TGTGCCAGCAGTTCACGACTAGCGATCAACACCGGGGAGCTGTTTTTT.